This is a list of T cell receptor beta chains from one sample in a study of control samples from healthy donors and cancer patients. Using immunoSEQ multiplex PCR, the repertoire was profiled, and TCRdb retains in-frame clones only, with some absent. In the table there are over 100,000 clones, 80% to 95% of which are singletons. Sequenced material: blood. The receptors were sampled from a young man in good health. The conserved cysteine and the conserved F or W are not part of the CDR3 here. A D gene is named only where the DNA matches it firmly.

d_call	v_call	cdr3_aa
.	TRBV19	ASSIRPANTGELF
TRBD2	TRBV2	ASIQRGGDEQY
TRBD1	TRBV2	ASSEGGRGQGNTEAF
.	TRBV12-5	ASGFGGYTEAF
TRBD2	TRBV7-3	ASSPTSGGYNEQF
.	TRBV7-3	ASSLDPSSYEQY
.	TRBV6-5	ASGGAVSYEQY
TRBD1	TRBV2	ASSGYGTGYSPLH
.	TRBV5-1	ASSLARGTYTEAF
.	TRBV19	ASSSTWRGGNTEAF
TRBD2	TRBV29-1	SVGSSGWNTGELF
.	TRBV6-5	ASSQPGAGEQY
.	TRBV21-1	ASSKVRTPEPSGANVLT
.	TRBV5-1	ASSLGQWAINEQF
.	TRBV3-1/TRBV3-2	ASRSGGVVF
TRBD1	TRBV6-5	ASRLGQGAWETQY
.	TRBV6-5	ASSLGGAGDEKLF
TRBD1	TRBV6-6	ASSYSGQVDGYT
TRBD2	TRBV4-1	ASSQDRRGSSYNEQF
.	TRBV11-2	ASRTGLNTGELF
.	TRBV12-3/TRBV12-4	ASSPGQNTEAF
.	TRBV2	ASNRGYVGNQPQH
TRBD2	TRBV4-2	ASSRPRTSDYNEQF
TRBD1	TRBV29-1	SVTDRVGYT
.	TRBV6-1	ASSELLARSSYNEQF
TRBD1	TRBV6-2/TRBV6-3	ASTYGDGTGDPPLH
.	TRBV18	ASSPQGWPQH